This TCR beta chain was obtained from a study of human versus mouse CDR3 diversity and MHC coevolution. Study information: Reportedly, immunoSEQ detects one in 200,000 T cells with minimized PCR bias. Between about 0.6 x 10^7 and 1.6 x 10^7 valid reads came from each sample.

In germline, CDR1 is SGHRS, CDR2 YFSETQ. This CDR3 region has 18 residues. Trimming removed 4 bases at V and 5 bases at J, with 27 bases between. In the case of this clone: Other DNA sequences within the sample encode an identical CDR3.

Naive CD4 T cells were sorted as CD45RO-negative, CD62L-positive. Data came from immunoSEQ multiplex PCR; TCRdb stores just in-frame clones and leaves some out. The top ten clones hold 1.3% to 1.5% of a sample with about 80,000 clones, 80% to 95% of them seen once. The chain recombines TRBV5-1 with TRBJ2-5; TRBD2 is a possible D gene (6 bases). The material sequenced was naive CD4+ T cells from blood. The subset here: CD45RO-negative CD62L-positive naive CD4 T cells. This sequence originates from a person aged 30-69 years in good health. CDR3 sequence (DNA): TGCGCCAGCAGCCTGGATCTGGGCCGGGGGTCCCCCAGGGAGACCCAGTACTTC. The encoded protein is CASSLDLGRGSPRETQYF.